These 6 T cell receptor beta chains were all obtained from the same sample, sequenced in a study of identical twins. TCRdb reanalysed the 5' RACE reads using MiXCR and keeps one entry per CDR3 protein. The table shows 550,000 to 700,000 distinct CDR3 sequences, with around 9.6% occurring only once. The same sample was also used in a study of yellow fever vaccine responses in identical twins.

Sequencing was performed on PBMCs. The receptors come from a woman aged 18-29 years in good health.

The chain has TRBV27 and TRBJ2-1, with 12 bases lining up with TRBD2. V lost 5 bases and J lost 7; bases outside the gene matches: 6. The germline V gene encodes CDR1 MNHEY and CDR2 SMNVEV (reference sequence). The CDR3 is made up of 15 amino acids. The CDR3 sequence: CASSPLAGGENEQFF. The CDR3 nucleotides are TGTGCCAGCAGTCCACTAGCGGGGGGTGAGAATGAGCAGTTCTTC.

This clonotype was seen more than once but under ten times. This chain links TRBV5-1 with TRBJ2-1, with 9 bases fitting TRBD2. This CDR3 contains 15 residues. Losses at the gene ends were 0 bases for V and 6 bases for J; bases not matched to a gene: 4. The V gene's germline CDR1 is SGHRS and CDR2 YFSETQ. The CDR3 DNA follows: TGCGCCAGCAGCTTGGAGCTAGCGGGGCCCAATGAGCAGTTCTTC. This gives the protein CASSLELAGPNEQFF.

This clonotype turned up a few times. CDR3 loop: CASSLTSRASQETQYF. CDR3 nucleotides: TGTGCCAGCAGTTTAACTAGTAGGGCCTCCCAAGAGACCCAGTACTTC. The rearrangement joins TRBV12-3 or TRBV12-4 to TRBJ2-5, with D maybe TRBD2 (5 bases). The ends were cut back, 2 bases at V and 1 base at J, with 14 bases in the middle. This CDR3 has 16 amino acids.

The chain uses TRBV15 and TRBJ2-1; 13 positions match TRBD2. V dropped 8 bases and J dropped 9; count of bases not matched to a gene: 10. This CDR3 comprises 15 residues. Looked up from germline, CDR1 is LNHNV and CDR2 is YYDKDF (reference sequence). CDR3 DNA: TGTGCCACCGCGGGACTAGCGGGGATGCTAGGTGAGCAGTTCTTC. The encoded protein is CATAGLAGMLGEQFF.

V and J are TRBV15 and TRBJ2-3; no clear D. The CDR3 is 13 amino acids. Per germline, CDR1 LNHNV and CDR2 YYDKDF (reference sequence). V lost 5 bases and J 3 bases, leaving 9 bases between the germline ends. CDR3 nucleotide sequence: TGTGCCACCAGCGGTAGGGATACAGATACGCAGTATTTT. Its protein product is CATSGRDTDTQYF. Combining the CDR3 with reference TRBV15 and TRBJ2-3 gives the whole variable domain DAMVIQNPRYQVTQFGKPVTLSCSQTLNHNVMYWYQQKSSQAPKLLFHYYDKDFNNEADTPDNFQSRRPNTSFCFLDIRSPGLGDTAMYLCATSGRDTDTQYFGPGTRLTVL.

This clonotype was counted a few times. CDR3 loop: CSARLQGHGLYEQYF. CDR3 coding DNA: TGCAGTGCTAGGTTACAGGGTCATGGGCTCTACGAGCAGTACTTC. The chain has TRBV20-1 and TRBJ2-7, with D possibly TRBD1 on 6 matching bases. The CDR3 contains 15 residues. Trimming removed 3 bases at V and 3 bases at J, with 18 bases between. CDR1 and CDR2 (germline): DFQATT, SNEGSKA (reference sequence).